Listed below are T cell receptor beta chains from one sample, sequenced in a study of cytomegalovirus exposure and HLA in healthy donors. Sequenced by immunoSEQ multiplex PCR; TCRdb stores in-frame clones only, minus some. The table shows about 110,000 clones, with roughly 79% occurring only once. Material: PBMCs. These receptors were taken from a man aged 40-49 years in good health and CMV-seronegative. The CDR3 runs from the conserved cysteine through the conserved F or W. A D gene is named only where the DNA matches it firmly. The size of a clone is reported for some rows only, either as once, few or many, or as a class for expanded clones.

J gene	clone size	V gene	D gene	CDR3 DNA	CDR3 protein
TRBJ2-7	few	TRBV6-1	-	TGTGCCAGCAGTGAACGCTACGAGCAGTACTTC	CASSERYEQYF
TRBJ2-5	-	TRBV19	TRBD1	TGTGCCAGTAGTCAGGACAGGGGTGAGACCCAGTACTTC	CASSQDRGETQYF
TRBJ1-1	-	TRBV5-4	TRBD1	TGTGCCAGCAGCGTCCGGGACAGGGGTCCTAACACTGAAGCTTTCTTT	CASSVRDRGPNTEAFF
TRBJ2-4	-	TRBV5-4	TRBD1	TGTGCCAGCAGCCTAGGACAGGACAGAGACAGAAACATTCAGTACTTC	CASSLGQDRDRNIQYF
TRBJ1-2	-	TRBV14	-	TGTGCCAGCAGCCCCTCGGACAATCACTATGGCTACACCTTC	CASSPSDNHYGYTF
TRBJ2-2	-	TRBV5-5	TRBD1	TGTGCCAGCTATCGGACAGGCATTAACACCGGGGAGCTGTTTTTT	CASYRTGINTGELFF
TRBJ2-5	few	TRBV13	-	TGTGCCAGCAGCCCCGGACTAGAGACCCAGTACTTC	CASSPGLETQYF
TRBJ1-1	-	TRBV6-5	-	TGTGCCAGCAGTTACGAGACCGGCGGCACTGAAGCTTTCTTT	CASSYETGGTEAFF
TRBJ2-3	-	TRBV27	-	TGTGCCAGTGAAGGAGGAGGCACGCAGTATTTT	CASEGGGTQYF
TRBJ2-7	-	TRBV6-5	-	TGTGCCAGCAGTTACTCTTTGACAGACCCCTACGAGCAGTACTTC	CASSYSLTDPYEQYF
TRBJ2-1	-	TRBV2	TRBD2	TGTGCCAGCCCTAGGGCTGGGGTGGTAGCGGGAGGCAATGAGCAGTTCTTC	CASPRAGVVAGGNEQFF
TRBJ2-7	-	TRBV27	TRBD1	TGTGCCAGCAGTCCGGGACAGCATTACGAGCAGTACTTC	CASSPGQHYEQYF
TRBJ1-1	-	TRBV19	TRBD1	TGTGCCAGCCGGACAGGGGGAAGCGCTGAAGCTTTCTTT	CASRTGGSAEAFF
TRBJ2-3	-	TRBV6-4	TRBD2	TGTGCCAGCAGCCAGCGGGAGGAAGATACGCAGTATTTT	CASSQREEDTQYF
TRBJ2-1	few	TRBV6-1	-	TGTGCCAGCAGTGAAGCCGGGGGTTCCTACAATGAGCAGTTCTTC	CASSEAGGSYNEQFF
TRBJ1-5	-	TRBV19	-	TGTGCCAGTAGTATCGACAGGATCCAGCCCCAGCATTTT	CASSIDRIQPQHF
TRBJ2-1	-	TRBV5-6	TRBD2	TGTGCCAGCAGCCCCGGCACTAGCGGGAGGAATGAGCAGTTCTTC	CASSPGTSGRNEQFF
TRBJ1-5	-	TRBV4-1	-	TGCGCCAGCAGCACGCCAGGCGCCCCGACACCTCATCAGCCCCAGCATTTT	CASSTPGAPTPHQPQHF
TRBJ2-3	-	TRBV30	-	TGTGCCTGGAGTGTAGACTCACTTTCCACAGATACGCAGTATTTT	CAWSVDSLSTDTQYF
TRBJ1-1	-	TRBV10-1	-	TGCGCCAGCAGTGCCGACAACATGAACACTGAAGCTTTCTTT	CASSADNMNTEAFF
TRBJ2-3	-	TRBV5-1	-	TGCGCCAGCAGAGGGGAGGCGCAGTATTTT	CASRGEAQYF
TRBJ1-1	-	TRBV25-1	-	TGTGCCAGCAGTGAAATCAGGGGGAACACTGAAGCTTTCTTT	CASSEIRGNTEAFF
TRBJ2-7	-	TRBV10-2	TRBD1	TGCGCCAGCAGGGTGGGACAGGGTTTCTACGAGCAGTACTTC	CASRVGQGFYEQYF
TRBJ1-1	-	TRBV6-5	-	TGTGCCAGCGGAGAACAGGGCTGGGTGGAAACTGAAGCTTTCTTT	CASGEQGWVETEAFF
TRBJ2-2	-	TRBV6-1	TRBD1	TGTGCCAGCAGTGAATGGACAGGAGACACCGGGGAGCTGTTTTTT	CASSEWTGDTGELFF
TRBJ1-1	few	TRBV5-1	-	TGCGCCAGCAGCCCCGGGGATTTGGGCAACACTGAAGCTTTCTTT	CASSPGDLGNTEAFF
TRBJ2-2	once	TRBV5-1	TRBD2	TGCGCCAGCAGCTTGCCTCGACGGACTAGCGGGAGAAAGAGGGACACCGGGGAGCTGTTTTTT	CASSLPRRTSGRKRDTGELFF
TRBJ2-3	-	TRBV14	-	TGTGCCAGCAGCCAAGGGACAGTTTCCACAGATACGCAGTATTTT	CASSQGTVSTDTQYF
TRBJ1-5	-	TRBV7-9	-	TGTGCCAGCAGCCCGTCAGGACTGGGCAATCAGCCCCAGCATTTT	CASSPSGLGNQPQHF
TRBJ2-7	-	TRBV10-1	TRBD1	TGCGCCAGCAGTGAGTCTTACGGGGACAGAGCCTACGAGCAGTACTTC	CASSESYGDRAYEQYF
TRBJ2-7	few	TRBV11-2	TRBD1	TGTGCCAGCAGCTTAGAGGGGACAGAAAGGGACGAGCAGTACTTC	CASSLEGTERDEQYF
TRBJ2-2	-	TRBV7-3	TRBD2	TGTGCCAGCAGCTTATCGGCGGGGGGCCCCTCCGGGGAGCTGTTTTTT	CASSLSAGGPSGELFF
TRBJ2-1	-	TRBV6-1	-	TGTGCCAGCATAGGGGGATCCTACAATGAGCAGTTCTTC	CASIGGSYNEQFF
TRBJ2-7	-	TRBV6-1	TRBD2	TGTGCCAGCAATCTAATACTAGCGGTGGAATACGAGCAGTACTTC	CASNLILAVEYEQYF
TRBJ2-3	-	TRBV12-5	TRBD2	TGTGCTAGTGGTTTGGTACGGGGCGGGAGAATGGGAGATACGCAGTATTTT	CASGLVRGGRMGDTQYF
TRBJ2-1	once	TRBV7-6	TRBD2	TGTGCCAGCAGCCTTTCGACTAGCGGGAGTGATGAGCAGTTCTTC	CASSLSTSGSDEQFF
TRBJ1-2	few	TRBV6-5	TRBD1	TGTGCCAGCACCGATGGACAGGGTTACGGCTACACCTTC	CASTDGQGYGYTF
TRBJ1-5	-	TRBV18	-	TGTGCCAGCTCACCGGGACTAGGTAGCAATCAGCCCCAGCATTTT	CASSPGLGSNQPQHF
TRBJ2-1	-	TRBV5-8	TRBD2	TGTGCCAGCAGCGGCGGTAGCGGGGGTGCTCCCAATGAGCAGTTCTTC	CASSGGSGGAPNEQFF
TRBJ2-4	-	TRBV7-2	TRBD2	TGTGCCAGCAGTGACGGACTAGCGGGGGGGAGGAACATTCAGTACTTC	CASSDGLAGGRNIQYF
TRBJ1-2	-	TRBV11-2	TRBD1	TGTGCCAGCAGCTTAGCAGGACAGGGACATGGCTACACCTTC	CASSLAGQGHGYTF
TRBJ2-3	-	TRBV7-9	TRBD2	TGTGCCAGCACCTACCGGGGGGGCGGTCGCACAGATACGCAGTATTTT	CASTYRGGGRTDTQYF
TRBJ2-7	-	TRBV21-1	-	TGTGCCAGCAGCAAAGGCCGTCCAAGTCGGGGTTTTAGTGAGCAGTACTTC	CASSKGRPSRGFSEQYF
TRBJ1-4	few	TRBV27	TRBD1	TGTGCCAGCAGTCCCCAGGGGGCTTGGGAAAAACTGTTTTTT	CASSPQGAWEKLFF
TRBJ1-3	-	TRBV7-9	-	TGTGCCAGCAGTCCATACAGCTCTGGAAACACCATATATTTT	CASSPYSSGNTIYF
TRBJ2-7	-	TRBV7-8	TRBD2	TGTGCCAGCAGTCCAGGACGGGAGGGCCCCCACGAGCAGTACTTC	CASSPGREGPHEQYF